Listed below are T cell receptor beta chains from one sample, sequenced in a study of shared clonotypes between healthy human individuals. The table came from immunoSEQ multiplex PCR; TCRdb's copy has only in-frame clones and leaves some out. This sample carries about 680,000 clones, 92% of them seen once, and the ten largest clones take approximately 25%. Sequencing was done on a sample of naive CD8+ T cells sorted from blood. These receptors all stem from a man aged 25-40 years in good health. CDR3s include the opening cysteine and the closing phenylalanine or tryptophan. Each record gives: D gene, J gene, CDR3 length, V gene, clone size, CDR3 protein, CDR3 DNA. D genes are given only for firm matches. The size field is filled for only some rows; it gives once, few, many or a size class.

NA TRBJ2-1 13 TRBV9 NA CASSEQGYDEQFF TGTGCCAGCAGCGAGCAGGGTTACGATGAGCAGTTCTTC
TRBD2 TRBJ2-7 13 TRBV29-1 NA CSAQGLAVYEQYF TGCAGCGCTCAGGGCCTAGCGGTCTACGAGCAGTACTTC
TRBD2 TRBJ2-2 15 TRBV14 NA CASSFSGRYTGELFF TGTGCCAGCAGCTTTAGCGGGAGATACACCGGGGAGCTGTTTTTT
NA TRBJ1-2 14 TRBV11-2 NA CASSLGTGSYGYTF TGTGCCAGCAGCTTAGGGACGGGGAGCTATGGCTACACCTTC
TRBD1 TRBJ1-2 15 TRBV5-1 NA CASSLEAGGNYGYTF TGCGCCAGCAGCTTGGAGGCAGGGGGCAACTATGGCTACACCTTC
TRBD1 TRBJ2-7 16 TRBV11-2 NA CASNHDRVATSYEQYF TGTGCCAGCAACCATGACAGGGTCGCCACTTCCTACGAGCAGTACTTC
NA TRBJ1-3 15 TRBV9 NA CASSLTGQSGNTIYF TGTGCCAGCAGCCTCACTGGCCAATCTGGAAACACCATATATTTT
NA TRBJ1-1 11 TRBV29-1 NA CSVDQRAEAFF TGCAGCGTTGACCAACGGGCTGAAGCTTTCTTT
NA TRBJ2-3 18 TRBV28 NA CASSPLSPAFPSTDTQYF TGTGCCAGCAGTCCCTTATCCCCCGCCTTTCCTAGCACAGATACGCAGTATTTT
TRBD2 TRBJ2-5 15 TRBV11-2 medium-sized CASSFWGGHQETQYF TGTGCCAGCAGCTTCTGGGGGGGACACCAAGAGACCCAGTACTTC
NA TRBJ2-7 18 TRBV6-1 NA CASSETIQRRGYLNEQYF TGTGCCAGCAGTGAGACCATTCAAAGGAGGGGGTACCTTAACGAGCAGTACTTC
NA TRBJ2-1 11 TRBV7-9 once CASSRENEQFF TGTGCCAGCAGCCGGGAGAATGAGCAGTTCTTC
TRBD2 TRBJ2-3 15 TRBV6-1 many CASSGLAGGPDTQYF TGTGCCAGCAGTGGACTAGCGGGAGGCCCAGATACGCAGTATTTT
NA TRBJ2-7 13 TRBV6-1 once CASSGGTHYEQYF TGTGCCAGCAGTGGGGGTACTCACTACGAGCAGTACTTC
TRBD2 TRBJ2-7 14 TRBV7-2 NA CAIGLAGGSYEQYF TGTGCCATCGGACTAGCGGGAGGGTCCTACGAGCAGTACTTC